The sequence of this T cell receptor beta chain was determined in a study of blood T cell repertoires in COVID-19. Study in general: T cells, B-cell-depleted T cells, or PBMCs supplied cDNA or gDNA.

Per germline, CDR1 SGHTA and CDR2 FQGTGA. CDR3 size: 13 residues. After removal of 4 bases from V and 6 bases from J, the junction contained 5 bases not matched to a gene. The table came from immunoSEQ multiplex PCR; TCRdb's copy has only in-frame clones and leaves some out. The repertoire holds about 67,000 clones, with roughly 80% as singletons. The rearrangement links TRBV7-3 to TRBJ2-7; 8 nucleotides match TRBD1. Input material: peripheral blood. This receptor was identified in a human donor in a cohort sampled during active COVID-19. The CDR3 region is CASSSDRGGEQYF. In DNA, the CDR3 is TGTGCCAGCAGCTCCGACAGGGGAGGCGAGCAGTACTTC. The complete variable domain, with remaining parts taken from reference TRBV7-3 and TRBJ2-7, reads GAGVSQTPSNKVTEKGKYVELRCDPISGHTALYWYRQSLGQGPEFLIYFQGTGAADDSGLPNDRFFAVRPEGSVSTLKIQRTERGDSAVYLCASSSDRGGEQYFGPGTRLTVT.